This T cell receptor (beta chain) was obtained from a study of tumor-infiltrating lymphocytes in localized non-small cell lung cancer (TCRdb year 2021). Background on the whole study: Patients whose samples were collected after neoadjuvant chemotherapy, as well as both smokers and never-smokers and several histologies, were included in the cohort. Each patient contributed resected tumor tissue and uninvolved lung tissue from the same patient, described as non-adjacent to the tumor. The same patients underwent several integrated assays, with TCR sequencing performed together with flow cytometry, multiplex immunofluorescence, RNA-seq, exome sequencing and proteomics. In total, the ICON cohort was made up of 150 or so surgical patients who had localized non-small cell lung cancer and whose tumors were resected. A total of about 59 patients were part of the paired comparison of immunoSEQ T-cell fraction between tumor and uninvolved lung.

CDR1 and CDR2 are read off the germline V gene as SGHRS and YFSETQ. The CDR3 holds 15 amino acids from the cysteine to the phenylalanine. The CDR3 DNA has 45 bases and is translated from base 1. Trimming at the junction amounts to 4 bases on V and 2 bases on J, and the germline ends lie 16 bases apart. ICON enrollment began in early 2016, and the last patient was enrolled in late 2018. From a subcohort of 76 patients, fresh tumor and matched uninvolved tissue were collected for in-depth immune analyses, including TCR sequencing. TCR sequencing was performed on DNA isolated from bulk tissue, without cell sorting. The paper as a whole reports these results and caveats: No difference in TCR-derived T-cell fraction was observed between the flow cytometry-defined immunotypes IM1 (good prognosis) and IM2 (poor prognosis). Recurrence-free survival showed no association with tumor T-cell fraction from TCR sequencing (p = 0.61). TCRbeta sequencing supported higher T cell infiltration in tumors than in uninvolved lung tissue, consistent with immunofluorescence CD3 counts. Because different pieces of the same tissue were used for different assays, technical variation could not be separated from intratumor heterogeneity. Assay coverage varied across patients depending on available tissue quantity, so only a subset of the cohort had TCR sequencing.

Concerning this clone itself: This receptor's antigen is unknown. No much larger clonotype is one base removed from it; base qualities were not supplied.

TCR sequencing with the immunoSEQ assay provided the T-cell fraction in tumor and uninvolved lung tissue. Turning to the authors' computational methods: For survival analysis, patients were split into high (upper tertile) and low (lower two tertiles) T-cell fraction groups and compared by log-rank test. Paired tumor versus uninvolved lung differences in T-cell fraction were tested with a signed-rank test. This is the immuneACCESS table as TCRdb keeps it, with only in-frame sequences that have V and J called. A part of the clones is gone; compared with another copy, unresolved V genes explain less than half, and the rest is unexplained. V, J and clone size reflect that table, while D and trimming were determined from the DNA. Within this sample are some 22,000 clones, with roughly 63% of them counted one time only. About 15% of the sample is taken by the ten largest.

The source is a human donor with non-small cell lung cancer. The V and J segments used are TRBV5-1 and TRBJ2-7; TRBD2 is possibly the D segment (6 matching bases). The sequenced sample was lung tumor tissue. For the CDR3, the sequence is CASSVSSRGTYEQYF. The bases read TGCGCCAGCAGCGTTTCTTCGCGGGGAACCTACGAGCAGTACTTC.